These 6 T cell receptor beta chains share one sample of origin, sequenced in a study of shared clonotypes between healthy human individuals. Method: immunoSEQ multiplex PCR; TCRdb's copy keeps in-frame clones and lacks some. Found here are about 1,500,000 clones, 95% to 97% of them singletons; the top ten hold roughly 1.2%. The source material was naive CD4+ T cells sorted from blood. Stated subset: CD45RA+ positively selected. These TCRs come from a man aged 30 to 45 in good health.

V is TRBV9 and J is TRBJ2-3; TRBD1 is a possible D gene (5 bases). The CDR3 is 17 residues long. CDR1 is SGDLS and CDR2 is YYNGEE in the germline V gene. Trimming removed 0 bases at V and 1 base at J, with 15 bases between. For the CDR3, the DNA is TGTGCCAGCAGCGTAGTTCGGACACCAAGAGGCACAGATACGCAGTATTTT. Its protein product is CASSVVRTPRGTDTQYF.

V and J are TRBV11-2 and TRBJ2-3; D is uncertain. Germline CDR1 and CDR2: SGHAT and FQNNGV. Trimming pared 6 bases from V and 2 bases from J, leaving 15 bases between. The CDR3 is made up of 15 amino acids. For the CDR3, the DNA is TGTGCCAGCAGGGCTACCCTCAGGACCACAGATACGCAGTATTTT. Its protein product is CASRATLRTTDTQYF.

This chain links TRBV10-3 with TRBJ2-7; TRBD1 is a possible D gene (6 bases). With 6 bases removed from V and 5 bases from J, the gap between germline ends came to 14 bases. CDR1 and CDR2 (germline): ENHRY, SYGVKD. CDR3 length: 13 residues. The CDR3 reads CAISRDIRHEQYF. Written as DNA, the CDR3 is TGTGCCATCAGCCGGGACATTAGGCACGAGCAGTACTTC.

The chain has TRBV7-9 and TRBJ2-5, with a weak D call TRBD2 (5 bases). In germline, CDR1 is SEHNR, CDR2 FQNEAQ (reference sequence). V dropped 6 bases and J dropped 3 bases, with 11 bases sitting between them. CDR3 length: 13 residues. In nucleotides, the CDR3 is TGTGCCAGCAGACGAGGAGGCGAAGAGACCCAGTACTTC. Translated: CASRRGGEETQYF.

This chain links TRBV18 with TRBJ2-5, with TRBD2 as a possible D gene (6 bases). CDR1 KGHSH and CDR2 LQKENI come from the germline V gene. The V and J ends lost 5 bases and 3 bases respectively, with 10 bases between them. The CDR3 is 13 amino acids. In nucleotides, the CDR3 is TGTGCCAGCTCAGCCGGGGGAGAAGAGACCCAGTACTTC. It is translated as CASSAGGEETQYF.

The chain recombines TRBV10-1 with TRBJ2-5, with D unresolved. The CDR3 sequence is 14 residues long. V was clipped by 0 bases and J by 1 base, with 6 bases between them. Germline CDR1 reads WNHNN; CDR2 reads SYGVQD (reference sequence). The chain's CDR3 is CASSESVSQETQYF. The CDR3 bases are TGCGCCAGCAGTGAGTCTGTCTCCCAAGAGACCCAGTACTTC.